At least ten counts were recorded for the clone carrying this TCR beta chain. What it binds is unknown. The CDR3 sequence is 15 residues long. The V gene's germline CDR1 is LGHDT and CDR2 YNNKEL (reference sequence). Trimming removed 1 base at V and 6 bases at J, with 13 bases between. This sample is drawn from a study of T cells in Graves' hyperthyroidism and ophthalmopathy. Whole-study results and caveats: In blood, most of the thyroid clonotypes expanded above 0.001 were also present.

TCR beta CDR3 sequences were amplified from RNA transcripts. The HTBI set primed first-round TCR CDR3 RT-PCR. TCRdb ran MiXCR on the multiplex PCR reads and lists one entry per CDR3 protein. The data contain 550,000 to 850,000 distinct CDR3 sequences, under 20% of them singletons. Diagnoses were made from clinical symptoms, serum measures (thyroxine and TRAb), thyroid ultrasound and orbital computed tomography. Sequencing was done on a sample of blood. The origin of this receptor is a woman in her 50s with Graves' hyperthyroidism that later progressed to Graves' ophthalmopathy. The chain is built from TRBV3-1 and TRBJ1-5; the D is unclear. CDR3 sequence: CASSQAGYGIQPQHF. The CDR3 DNA follows: TGTGCCAGCAGCCAAGCTGGGTATGGTATTCAGCCCCAGCATTTT.